This is a list of T cell receptor beta chains from one sample in a study of graft-versus-host responses after intestinal transplantation. The antigens of these receptors remain unknown. Sequenced by immunoSEQ multiplex PCR; TCRdb stores in-frame clones only, minus some. The table lists approximately 92,000 clones, around nine tenths of them singletons. Material: unstimulated CD8+ T cells sorted from spleen or lymph node cells, obtained before intestinal transplant. The receptors originated from a human donor who received an intestinal transplant. Both conserved end residues are trimmed from each CDR3.

length	V	J	CDR3
15	TRBV27	TRBJ1-5	ASSVSRQGNSNQPQH
12	TRBV29-1	TRBJ1-3	SVVAGASGNTIY
11	TRBV28	TRBJ1-2	ASRNRGRLGYT
13	TRBV10-3	TRBJ2-3	ATMGTSGSTDTQY
15	TRBV7-3	TRBJ2-3	ASSYGLAGGMTDTQY
14	TRBV6-6	TRBJ2-7	ANYDPGALLRCEQY
14	TRBV2	TRBJ2-1	ASSEEPSGIYNEQF
13	TRBV28	TRBJ2-3	ASSTRATSTDTQY
13	TRBV18	TRBJ2-7	ASSPRLALSYEQY
14	TRBV27	TRBJ2-3	ASSSSTGFGTDTQY
10	TRBV30	TRBJ1-2	AWTGFNYGYT
13	TRBV7-6	TRBJ1-1	ASSQVGGMNTEAF
13	TRBV6-1	TRBJ2-7	ASGDATGPIYEQY
11	TRBV27	TRBJ1-5	ASSLSGFQPQH
13	TRBV7-6	TRBJ2-7	ASSALAGVSYEQY
14	TRBV27	TRBJ2-2	ASTTWGQGNTGELF
12	TRBV28	TRBJ2-7	ASSFGTGAYEQY
8	TRBV28	TRBJ2-5	ASGSETQY
13	TRBV11-2	TRBJ2-3	ASSQFFDHTDTQY
13	TRBV5-1	TRBJ1-2	ASSLVGHGVWGYT